Following are 21 T cell receptor beta chains from one sample sequenced in a study of blood T cell repertoires in COVID-19. The data were produced by immunoSEQ multiplex PCR, yet TCRdb's version contains in-frame clones alone and is incomplete. The table includes approximately 410,000 clones, about nine tenths detected once. Sequencing was carried out using peripheral blood. The receptor source for this set is a woman in her 30s with active or convalescent COVID-19.

The V call is TRBV7-9, the J call TRBJ2-3; D gene unclear. Trimming took 1 base from V and 11 from J, leaving 16 bases between them. Germline loops: CDR1 SEHNR, CDR2 FQNEAQ (reference sequence). This CDR3 contains 14 residues. The CDR3 spells CASSLGTGPNMQYF. In nucleotides, the CDR3 is TGTGCCAGCAGCTTAGGTACCGGTCCCAATATGCAGTATTTT.

This chain links TRBV10-1 with TRBJ1-5, with D unresolved. The ends were cut back, 4 bases at V and 3 bases at J, with 13 bases in the middle. The CDR3 is 15 residues long. The V gene's germline CDR1 is WNHNN and CDR2 SYGVQD (reference sequence). The CDR3 loop is CASSGRTVNNQPQHF. The CDR3 DNA reads as TGCGCCAGCAGTGGGAGGACTGTCAACAATCAGCCCCAGCATTTT.

The gene calls are TRBV5-1 and TRBJ2-7, with a tentative D call TRBD2 (5 bases). V was cut by 1 base and J by 9 bases, with 17 bases left in between. The CDR3 has 14 amino acids. Germline V lookup: CDR1 SGHRS, CDR2 YFSETQ. CDR3 nucleotides: TGCGCCAGCAGCTTGAGATTGTCTCTCGAGGGGCAGTACTTC. Translating gives CASSLRLSLEGQYF.

The V and J genes are TRBV7-8 and TRBJ1-5; no clear D. The CDR3 contains 16 residues. Germline V gene data show CDR1 as SGHVS and CDR2 as FQNEAQ. V was cut by 1 base and J by 0 bases, with 10 bases left in between. CDR3 coding DNA: TGTGCCAGCAGCTTAGGCAGGACTTATAGCAATCAGCCCCAGCATTTT. Translation: CASSLGRTYSNQPQHF.

The rearrangement joins TRBV27 to TRBJ1-5; D is uncertain. CDR3 length equals 13 residues. V lost 3 bases, J lost 5 bases, and 8 bases lay in between. Germline CDR1 is MNHEY and CDR2 is SMNVEV (reference sequence). CDR3 region: CASSLRGDQPQHF. The DNA of the CDR3 is TGTGCCAGCAGTTTGCGAGGAGATCAGCCCCAGCATTTT.

This clone occurred a few times. J is TRBJ2-1 and V is TRBV14, with D possibly TRBD2 on 6 matching bases. Germline CDR1 reads SGHDN; CDR2 reads FVKESK. V gave up 4 bases and J gave up 4 bases, with 17 bases separating them. The CDR3 covers 16 residues. CDR3 sequence: CASSPGLIGVYNEQFF. The CDR3 coding sequence is TGTGCCAGCAGCCCCGGACTAATCGGGGTTTACAATGAGCAGTTCTTC.

J is TRBJ1-1 and V is TRBV4-2; possibly TRBD1 for D (6 bases). The ends were cut back, 1 base at V and 3 bases at J, with 12 bases in the middle. Germline V lookup: CDR1 LGHNA, CDR2 YNFKEQ. The length of the CDR3 is 15 residues. The CDR3 region is CASSQGDGQYTEAFF. In DNA form, the CDR3 reads TGTGCCAGCAGCCAAGGAGACGGACAGTACACTGAAGCTTTCTTT.

In this sample, this clone turned up a few times. This chain connects TRBV18 to TRBJ2-7; D is perhaps TRBD1 (6 bases). The CDR3 spans 14 residues. Germline V gene sequence: CDR1 KGHSH, CDR2 LQKENI. V lost 6 bases to trimming and J lost 4 bases, with 16 bases between them. CDR3 nucleotide sequence: TGTGCCAGCTCCCGTGGTGGGGGCGAATACGAGCAGTACTTC. Translating gives CASSRGGGEYEQYF. Drawing the rest from reference TRBV18 and TRBJ2-7, the complete variable domain is NAGVMQNPRHLVRRRGQEARLRCSPMKGHSHVYWYRQLPEEGLKFMVYLQKENIIDESGMPKERFSAEFPKEGPSILRIQQVVRGDSAAYFCASSRGGGEYEQYFGPGTRLTVT.

V gene TRBV10-2 combines with J gene TRBJ2-7; TRBD2 is a possible D gene (6 bases). The CDR3 sequence is 14 residues long. From germline, CDR1 is WSHSY and CDR2 SAAADI. V lost 1 base and J 4 bases, leaving 11 bases between the germline ends. CDR3 amino acids: CASSEFGGGYEQYF. In nucleotides, the CDR3 is TGCGCCAGCAGTGAGTTCGGGGGTGGTTACGAGCAGTACTTC.

V and J are TRBV7-8 and TRBJ1-1; TRBD1 is a possible D gene (5 bases). Trimming removed 3 bases at V and 0 bases at J, with 17 bases between. The CDR3 is 17 residues long. The germline V gene has CDR1 SGHVS and CDR2 FQNEAQ. The CDR3 here is CASSLYEGRLLNTEAFF. The CDR3, as DNA: TGTGCCAGCAGCTTGTATGAGGGGAGGTTATTGAACACTGAAGCTTTCTTT.

The gene calls are TRBV18 and TRBJ1-1, with D unclear. The germline V and J ends were trimmed by 3 bases and 2 bases, with 13 bases remaining between them. The CDR3 runs 15 residues. CDR1 and CDR2 from the germline V gene are KGHSH and LQKENI. The CDR3 DNA is TGTGCCAGCTCACCGTATCAGACTCAAAACACTGAAGCTTTCTTT. Its protein is CASSPYQTQNTEAFF. The variable domain in full, completed from reference TRBV18 and TRBJ1-1, reads NAGVMQNPRHLVRRRGQEARLRCSPMKGHSHVYWYRQLPEEGLKFMVYLQKENIIDESGMPKERFSAEFPKEGPSILRIQQVVRGDSAAYFCASSPYQTQNTEAFFGQGTRLTVV.

The J gene is TRBJ1-5, the V gene TRBV10-3; maybe TRBD1 (5 bases). V was cut by 6 bases and J by 4 bases, with 7 bases left in between. Germline-derived CDR1 and CDR2 are ENHRY and SYGVKD. The CDR3 is made up of 12 amino acids. The chain's CDR3 is CAIRTGNQPQHF. The CDR3, as DNA: TGTGCCATCAGAACAGGAAATCAGCCCCAGCATTTT.

The chain carries TRBV10-1 and TRBJ1-5; D might be TRBD1 (5 bases). CDR1 WNHNN and CDR2 SYGVQD come from the germline V gene (reference sequence). Deletions cut 2 bases from V and 8 bases from J, with 10 bases between. The CDR3 runs 13 residues. The CDR3 loop reads CASSEQGWKPQHF. CDR3 in DNA: TGCGCCAGCAGTGAGCAGGGATGGAAGCCCCAGCATTTT.

The J gene is TRBJ1-1, the V gene TRBV28, with a tentative D call TRBD1 (6 bases). CDR3 length: 15 amino acids. The germline V and J ends were trimmed by 6 bases and 1 base, with 15 bases remaining between them. Germline lookup yields CDR1 MDHEN and CDR2 SYDVKM. CDR3 protein: CASSLTGSGNTEAFF. The CDR3 region has the DNA TGTGCCAGCAGCCTTACAGGGTCCGGGAACACTGAAGCTTTCTTT.

The chain uses TRBV27 and TRBJ2-2, with TRBD2 matching 13 bases. Germline V gene data show CDR1 as MNHEY and CDR2 as SMNVEV (reference sequence). Germline trimming cut 3 bases from V and 6 bases from J; bases unmatched to any gene: 4. The CDR3 extends over 16 amino acids. The CDR3 spells CASSFPGLAGAGELFF. CDR3 nucleotides: TGTGCCAGCAGTTTTCCCGGACTAGCGGGAGCCGGGGAGCTGTTTTTT.

This rearrangement joins TRBV5-5 to TRBJ2-7; 7 bases are shared with TRBD2. V was clipped by 4 bases and J by 4 bases; unmatched bases: 14. This CDR3 comprises 16 residues. Germline lookup yields CDR1 SGHKS and CDR2 YYEKEE (reference sequence). The CDR3 protein is CASSPPPGGQFYEQYF. In nucleotides, the CDR3 is TGTGCCAGCAGCCCCCCCCCGGGAGGCCAGTTTTACGAGCAGTACTTC.

This clone has a single count. The chain carries TRBV6-1 and TRBJ1-2; 9 nucleotides agree with TRBD1. CDR3 length equals 15 residues. Germline CDR1 reads MNHNS; CDR2 reads SASEGT. V shed 2 bases and J 7 bases; nucleotides not matched to a gene: 8. The DNA for the CDR3 is TGTGCCAGCAGTGAATTGGACAGGGGTATTTCTGGCTACACCTTC. Translated: CASSELDRGISGYTF.

V gene TRBV11-2 combines with J gene TRBJ2-5; TRBD2 agrees at 10 bases. With 5 bases clipped from V and 1 base from J, the junction kept 7 bases outside the gene matches. The CDR3 runs 16 residues. CDR1 and CDR2 (germline): SGHAT, FQNNGV. CDR3: CASSQLAGAVQETQYF. In DNA form, the CDR3 reads TGTGCCAGCAGCCAGCTAGCGGGGGCCGTCCAAGAGACCCAGTACTTC. The full variable domain, rest sourced from reference TRBV11-2 and TRBJ2-5, is EAGVAQSPRYKIIEKRQSVAFWCNPISGHATLYWYQQILGQGPKLLIQFQNNGVVDDSQLPKDRFSAERLKGVDSTLKIQPAKLEDSAVYLCASSQLAGAVQETQYFGPGTRLLVL.

This rearrangement joins TRBV7-9 to TRBJ1-2; tentatively, D is TRBD1 (5 bases). CDR3 length equals 15 residues. Germline CDR1 is SEHNR and CDR2 is FQNEAQ (reference sequence). V shed 0 bases and J shed 4 bases, with 12 bases lying between them. The CDR3 protein is CASSLAYEQAYGYTF. The CDR3 DNA is TGTGCCAGCAGCTTAGCGTATGAACAGGCCTATGGCTACACCTTC.

The chain carries TRBV27 and TRBJ2-7; perhaps TRBD2 as D (5 bases). The germline gives CDR1 MNHEY, CDR2 SMNVEV (reference sequence). Trimming took off 5 bases at V and 1 base at J, with 21 bases between the two ends. CDR3 length: 17 amino acids. CDR3 protein: CASSPLVGGSNSYEQYF. The DNA for the CDR3 is TGTGCCAGCAGTCCCCTCGTGGGTGGGAGTAATTCCTACGAGCAGTACTTC.

This CDR3 reads CAISEAGVQGSINYGYTF. The CDR3 DNA reads TGTGCCATCAGTGAGGCGGGGGTACAGGGATCAATCAACTATGGCTACACCTTC. The chain has TRBV10-3 and TRBJ1-2; tentative D call: TRBD1 (6 bases). The CDR3 loop spans 18 amino acids. The germline V gene encodes CDR1 ENHRY and CDR2 SYGVKD. Trimming stripped 2 bases from V and 2 bases from J, with 21 bases between.